A selection of T cell receptor beta chains follows, all from one sample in a study of shared clonotypes between healthy human individuals. Repertoires were generated with immunoSEQ multiplex PCR, while TCRdb's copy carries only in-frame clones and drops some. Of about 1 million clones listed, 75% were seen once; the top ten hold around 1.5%. Sequencing was carried out using memory CD4+ T cells sorted from blood. These receptors came from a man aged 18 to 29 in good health. Each CDR3 is given with its conserved first and last residue. Each record gives: clone size, J gene, D gene, V gene, CDR3 DNA, CDR3 protein. D genes are given only for firm matches. The size field is filled for only some rows; it gives once, few, many or a size class.

size: .; J: TRBJ2-3; D: .; V: TRBV5-8; DNA: TGTGCCAGCAGCCGCGGGCTAGCGCCCGATCCTAGCACAGATACGCAGTATTTT; CDR3: CASSRGLAPDPSTDTQYF
size: .; J: TRBJ2-7; D: .; V: TRBV28; DNA: TGTGCCAGCAGAACACAGGCCTACGAGCAGTACTTC; CDR3: CASRTQAYEQYF
size: .; J: TRBJ1-6; D: .; V: TRBV10-2; DNA: TGCGCCAGCAGGTTGGCAGGGGAGAATTCACCCCTCCACTTT; CDR3: CASRLAGENSPLHF
size: .; J: TRBJ2-2; D: .; V: TRBV5-1; DNA: TGCGCCAGCTTCCCCGTAGCTAGTGTTGGCGGGGAGCTGTTTTTT; CDR3: CASFPVASVGGELFF
size: .; J: TRBJ2-7; D: .; V: TRBV2; DNA: TGTGCCAGCAGTGAACTCTACGAGCAGTACTTC; CDR3: CASSELYEQYF
size: .; J: TRBJ2-3; D: .; V: TRBV10-3; DNA: TGTGCCATCAGTGAGGCAGGGGTCACAGATACGCAGTATTTT; CDR3: CAISEAGVTDTQYF
size: .; J: TRBJ1-2; D: .; V: TRBV5-1; DNA: TGCGCCAGCAGCCTAACATCTTCCCATGGCTACACCTTC; CDR3: CASSLTSSHGYTF
size: .; J: TRBJ2-3; D: TRBD1; V: TRBV15; DNA: TGTGCCACCAGCACCCGGGACAGGGGGGATACGCAGTATTTT; CDR3: CATSTRDRGDTQYF
size: .; J: TRBJ2-1; D: .; V: TRBV5-4; DNA: TGTGCCAGCAGCATAAGGGGCTCCTACAATGAGCAGTTCTTC; CDR3: CASSIRGSYNEQFF
size: .; J: TRBJ1-6; D: .; V: TRBV6-1; DNA: TGTGCCAGCAGTGAAGCACCGGTGAATTCACCCCTCCACTTT; CDR3: CASSEAPVNSPLHF
size: few; J: TRBJ1-5; D: TRBD1; V: TRBV19; DNA: TGTGCCAGTAGTATAGCCCATCGCGACAGGGGGAGCAATCAGCCCCAGCATTTT; CDR3: CASSIAHRDRGSNQPQHF
size: .; J: TRBJ2-2; D: .; V: TRBV18; DNA: TGTGCCAGCTCACTGAACCGTCCCGGACACAACAGCGGGGAGCTGTTTTTT; CDR3: CASSLNRPGHNSGELFF
size: .; J: TRBJ2-3; D: TRBD2; V: TRBV5-1; DNA: TGCGCCAGCAGCCCCGGGGGGGCGACAGATACGCAGTATTTT; CDR3: CASSPGGATDTQYF
size: once; J: TRBJ2-2; D: TRBD1; V: TRBV6-6; DNA: TGTGCCAGCAGGTCAAGGACAGGGAGTAACACCGGGGAGCTGTTTTTT; CDR3: CASRSRTGSNTGELFF
size: once; J: TRBJ1-2; D: .; V: TRBV10-3; DNA: TGTGCCATCAGTGAGTCTGTGTCAGGTGAAGGCGGCTACACCTTC; CDR3: CAISESVSGEGGYTF
size: .; J: TRBJ2-5; D: TRBD2; V: TRBV5-1; DNA: TGCGCCAGCAGCCCTGGACTAGCGGGTTGGGAGACCCAGTACTTC; CDR3: CASSPGLAGWETQYF
size: .; J: TRBJ1-1; D: .; V: TRBV5-1; DNA: TGCGCCAGCAGCTTGGGGGGACGGATGAACACTGAAGCTTTCTTT; CDR3: CASSLGGRMNTEAFF
size: .; J: TRBJ2-7; D: TRBD2; V: TRBV30; DNA: TGTGCCTGGAGTGGGACGGGGGGGTACGAGCAGTACTTC; CDR3: CAWSGTGGYEQYF
size: .; J: TRBJ2-3; D: .; V: TRBV7-2; DNA: TGTGCCAGCAGGGGGGGAAGCACAGATACGCAGTATTTT; CDR3: CASRGGSTDTQYF
size: .; J: TRBJ1-4; D: .; V: TRBV5-1; DNA: TGCGCCAGCTTCGGCGGAGAAGGGGTTCCTAATGAAAAACTGTTTTTT; CDR3: CASFGGEGVPNEKLFF
size: .; J: TRBJ1-2; D: TRBD1; V: TRBV20-1; DNA: TGCACCGGGGACAGGGAGGTCACCTTC; CDR3: CTGDREVTF
size: .; J: TRBJ1-2; D: .; V: TRBV5-6; DNA: TGTGCCAGCAGCTTGGTTTCCTCAGGATGGTATGGCTACACCTTC; CDR3: CASSLVSSGWYGYTF
size: many; J: TRBJ1-6; D: TRBD1; V: TRBV27; DNA: TGTGCCAGCAGTCCTACAGACAGGGGTAATTCACCCCTCCACTTT; CDR3: CASSPTDRGNSPLHF
size: .; J: TRBJ2-2; D: .; V: TRBV10-2; DNA: TGCGCCAGCACTGGGGTGCGGATGAACACCGGGGAGCTGTTTTTT; CDR3: CASTGVRMNTGELFF
size: .; J: TRBJ2-7; D: TRBD2; V: TRBV6-5; DNA: TGTGCCAGCAGGAGGGGAGGGGAGAACGAGCAGTACTTC; CDR3: CASRRGGENEQYF
size: .; J: TRBJ2-3; D: TRBD1; V: TRBV10-3; DNA: TGTGCCACGAACAGGGGGGATACGCAGTATTTT; CDR3: CATNRGDTQYF
size: .; J: TRBJ2-7; D: TRBD1; V: TRBV10-2; DNA: TGCGCCAGCAACGGACGGACAGGGATCAACGAGCAGTACTTC; CDR3: CASNGRTGINEQYF
size: .; J: TRBJ1-6; D: .; V: TRBV2; DNA: TGTGCCAGCAGTCTGGCCCACGGGGGCTCCTATAATTCACCCCTCCACTTT; CDR3: CASSLAHGGSYNSPLHF
size: .; J: TRBJ2-5; D: .; V: TRBV15; DNA: TGTGCCACCAGCAGAGATGCGGGGCCCCAAGAGACCCAGTACTTC; CDR3: CATSRDAGPQETQYF
size: .; J: TRBJ1-4; D: .; V: TRBV7-7; DNA: TGTGCTAGCAGCTTAGTGCGTAGGGCAGGTTGTAATGAAAAACTGTTTTTT; CDR3: CASSLVRRAGCNEKLFF
size: .; J: TRBJ2-5; D: .; V: TRBV2; DNA: TGTGCCAGCAGTGAAGCGCGCGGAGGTTTGGAGACCCAGTACTTC; CDR3: CASSEARGGLETQYF
size: .; J: TRBJ2-3; D: .; V: TRBV12-2; DNA: TGTGCAAGTCGCTTAACCTCGCCAGCGGGAGGGCTCACAGATACGCAGTATTTT; CDR3: CASRLTSPAGGLTDTQYF
size: many; J: TRBJ2-5; D: .; V: TRBV6-1; DNA: TGTGCCGGATCCGATACTATCACCGAGACCCAGTACTTC; CDR3: CAGSDTITETQYF
size: once; J: TRBJ2-2; D: TRBD2; V: TRBV5-1; DNA: TGCGCCAGCAGCTTTCCCCCCAGCGGGGGGGCCACCGGGGAGCTGTTTTTT; CDR3: CASSFPPSGGATGELFF
size: .; J: TRBJ1-5; D: TRBD1; V: TRBV7-4; DNA: TGTGCCAGCAGCTTAGAGAGGAGGACAGGGAGTAATCAGCCCCAGCATTTT; CDR3: CASSLERRTGSNQPQHF
size: .; J: TRBJ1-6; D: .; V: TRBV19; DNA: TGTGCCAGTAAAGAATTAGGGGTCCGAAGTAATTCACCCCTCCACTTT; CDR3: CASKELGVRSNSPLHF
size: few; J: TRBJ1-1; D: .; V: TRBV11-2; DNA: TGTGCCAGCAGCTTAGTTCGCCAGACTGAAGCTTTCTTT; CDR3: CASSLVRQTEAFF
size: .; J: TRBJ2-3; D: TRBD2; V: TRBV5-1; DNA: TGCGCCAGCAGCAAGACTAGCGGGGGGCCCACAGATACGCAGTATTTT; CDR3: CASSKTSGGPTDTQYF
size: few; J: TRBJ1-6; D: .; V: TRBV25-1; DNA: TGTGCCAGCAGTGACCAGGGGTTCGCTTCACCCCTCCACTTT; CDR3: CASSDQGFASPLHF
size: .; J: TRBJ2-7; D: .; V: TRBV6-1; DNA: TGTGCCAGCAGCCCAAGGACTATCCCCCGCGAGCAGTACTTC; CDR3: CASSPRTIPREQYF
size: .; J: TRBJ1-3; D: .; V: TRBV5-1; DNA: TGCGCCAGCAGCTTGGCCGTCGGTGTTTCCGGAAACACCATATATTTT; CDR3: CASSLAVGVSGNTIYF
size: .; J: TRBJ2-5; D: TRBD2; V: TRBV2; DNA: TGTGCCAGCAGTGATCAGCTAGCGGGGCAAGAGACCCAGTACTTC; CDR3: CASSDQLAGQETQYF
size: .; J: TRBJ2-4; D: TRBD2; V: TRBV14; DNA: TGTGCCAGCAGCCAGACCCTAGGACTAGCAGGAAACATTCAGTACTTC; CDR3: CASSQTLGLAGNIQYF
size: .; J: TRBJ2-2; D: TRBD2; V: TRBV30; DNA: TGTGCCTGGAGTGTACGGGTTAGCGGGGGAAAGAACACCGGGGAGCTGTTTTTT; CDR3: CAWSVRVSGGKNTGELFF
size: .; J: TRBJ1-1; D: TRBD1; V: TRBV5-4; DNA: TGTGCCAGCAGCTCAGCTCGGGACAGGGAGGGGGGAGCTTTCTTT; CDR3: CASSSARDREGGAFF
size: once; J: TRBJ1-1; D: .; V: TRBV13; DNA: TGTGCCAGCAGCTTAATTAACAGGCGTGAAGCTTTCTTT; CDR3: CASSLINRREAFF
size: .; J: TRBJ1-1; D: .; V: TRBV5-1; DNA: TGCGCCAGCAGCTTGGGACAAGCGAACACTGAAGCTTTCTTT; CDR3: CASSLGQANTEAFF
size: .; J: TRBJ2-7; D: .; V: TRBV9; DNA: TGTGCCAGCAGCTCAGCCCCGACAGTCTCCTACGAGCAGTACTTC; CDR3: CASSSAPTVSYEQYF
size: .; J: TRBJ2-7; D: .; V: TRBV6-5; DNA: TGTGCCAGCAGTTACTTCGGGGGTACCTCCTACGAGCAGTACTTC; CDR3: CASSYFGGTSYEQYF
size: .; J: TRBJ2-5; D: .; V: TRBV18; DNA: TGTGCCAGCTCACAGGGGGAGACCCAGTACTTC; CDR3: CASSQGETQYF
size: .; J: TRBJ2-1; D: TRBD2; V: TRBV6-5; DNA: TGTGCCAGCAGCTTGGCTAGCGGCTCCTACAATGAGCAGTTCTTC; CDR3: CASSLASGSYNEQFF
size: .; J: TRBJ1-1; D: .; V: TRBV2; DNA: TGTGCCAGCAATGAGCACACTGAAGCTTTCTTT; CDR3: CASNEHTEAFF
size: .; J: TRBJ2-5; D: TRBD1; V: TRBV5-8; DNA: TGTGCCAGCAGCCGACGGGACAGGAAGTCTGAGACCCAGTACTTC; CDR3: CASSRRDRKSETQYF
size: few; J: TRBJ2-1; D: .; V: TRBV7-9; DNA: TGTGCCAGCAGCTTAGGGCAGGTATACAATGAGCAGTTCTTC; CDR3: CASSLGQVYNEQFF
size: .; J: TRBJ1-6; D: TRBD1; V: TRBV28; DNA: TGTGCCAGCAGTATAAACAGGGGGGGTTCACCCCTCCACTTT; CDR3: CASSINRGGSPLHF
size: few; J: TRBJ1-3; D: .; V: TRBV28; DNA: TGTGCCAGCAGTTTAGTCTGGGGCGCTGGAAACACCATATATTTT; CDR3: CASSLVWGAGNTIYF
size: .; J: TRBJ1-1; D: .; V: TRBV11-2; DNA: TGTGCCAGCAGCATTTCCACAGGCCACACTGAAGCTTTCTTT; CDR3: CASSISTGHTEAFF
size: .; J: TRBJ1-5; D: .; V: TRBV5-5; DNA: TGTGCCAGCAGCTTGACAGGTAATCAGCCCCAGCATTTT; CDR3: CASSLTGNQPQHF
size: .; J: TRBJ2-2; D: .; V: TRBV5-4; DNA: TGTGCCAGCAGCTCGGGAGACCCTACCGGGGAGCTGTTTTTT; CDR3: CASSSGDPTGELFF
size: .; J: TRBJ1-4; D: TRBD1; V: TRBV6-5; DNA: TGTGCCAGCAGTTCTGGACAGGGAGGCGAAAAACTGTTTTTT; CDR3: CASSSGQGGEKLFF